The present T cell receptor (beta chain) was sequenced within a study of technical replicates of blood from several donors. The table came from immunoSEQ multiplex PCR; TCRdb's copy has only in-frame clones and leaves some out. Among under 75,000 clones listed, about 86% were seen once. Germline CDR1 is MNHEY and CDR2 is SVGAGI. This CDR3 is 16 amino acids long. Losses at the gene ends were 0 bases for V and 4 bases for J; bases not matched to a gene: 8. The receptor comes from a human donor in good health. Some clones in this sample may be carry-over from other donors' samples. The sequenced material came from PBMCs. The V and J genes are TRBV6-5 and TRBJ2-5; 7 bases are a match to TRBD2. The CDR3 sequence: CASSYSAVRETETQYF. The CDR3 nucleotides are TGTGCCAGCAGTTACTCTGCGGTGCGGGAGACAGAGACCCAGTACTTC.